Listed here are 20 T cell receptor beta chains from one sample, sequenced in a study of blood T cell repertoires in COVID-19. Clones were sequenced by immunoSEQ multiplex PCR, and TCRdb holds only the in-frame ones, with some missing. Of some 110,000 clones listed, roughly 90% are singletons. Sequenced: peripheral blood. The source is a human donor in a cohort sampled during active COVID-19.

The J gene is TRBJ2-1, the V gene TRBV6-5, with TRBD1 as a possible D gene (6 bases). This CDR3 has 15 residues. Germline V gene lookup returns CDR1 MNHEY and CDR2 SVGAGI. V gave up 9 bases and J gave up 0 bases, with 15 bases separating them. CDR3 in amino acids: CARPGERVSYNEQFF. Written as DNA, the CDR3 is TGTGCCAGACCAGGGGAACGCGTCTCCTACAATGAGCAGTTCTTC.

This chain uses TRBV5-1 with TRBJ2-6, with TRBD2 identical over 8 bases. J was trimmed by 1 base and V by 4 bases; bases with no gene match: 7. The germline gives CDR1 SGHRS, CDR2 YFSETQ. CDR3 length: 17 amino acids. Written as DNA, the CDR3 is TGCGCCAGCAGCCCGGGACTAGAGTTTTCTGGGGCCAACGTCCTGACTTTC. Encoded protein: CASSPGLEFSGANVLTF. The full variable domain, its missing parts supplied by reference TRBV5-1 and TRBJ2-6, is KAGVTQTPRYLIKTRGQQVTLSCSPISGHRSVSWYQQTPGQGLQFLFEYFSETQRNKGNFPGRFSGRQFSNSRSEMNVSTLELGDSALYLCASSPGLEFSGANVLTFGAGSRLTVL.

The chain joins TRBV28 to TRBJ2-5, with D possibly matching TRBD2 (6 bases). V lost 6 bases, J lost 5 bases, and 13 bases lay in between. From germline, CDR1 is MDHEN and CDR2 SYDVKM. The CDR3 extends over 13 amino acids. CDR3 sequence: CASSESGRETQYF. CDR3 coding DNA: TGTGCCAGCAGCGAATCAGGGAGGGAGACCCAGTACTTC.

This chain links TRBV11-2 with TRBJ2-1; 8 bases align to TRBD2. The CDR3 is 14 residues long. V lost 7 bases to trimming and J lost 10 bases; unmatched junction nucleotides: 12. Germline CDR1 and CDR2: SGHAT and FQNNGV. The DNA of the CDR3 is TGTGCCAGCACCTTGGGGACTAGTATCGTCGAGCAGTTCTTC. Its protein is CASTLGTSIVEQFF.

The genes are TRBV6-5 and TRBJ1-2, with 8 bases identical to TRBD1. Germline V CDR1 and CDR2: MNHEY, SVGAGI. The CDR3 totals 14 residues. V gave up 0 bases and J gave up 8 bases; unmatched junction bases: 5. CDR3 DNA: TGTGCCAGCAGTTACTCGACAGGGGTTGGCGGCTACACCTTC. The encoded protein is CASSYSTGVGGYTF.

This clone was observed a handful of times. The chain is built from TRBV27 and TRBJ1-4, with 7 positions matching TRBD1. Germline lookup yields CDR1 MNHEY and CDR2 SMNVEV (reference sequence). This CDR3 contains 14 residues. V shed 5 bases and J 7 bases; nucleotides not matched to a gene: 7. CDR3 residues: CASSQNRDSEKLFF. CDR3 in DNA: TGTGCCAGCAGTCAAAACCGGGACAGTGAAAAACTGTTTTTT. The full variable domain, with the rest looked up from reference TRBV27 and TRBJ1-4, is EAQVTQNPRYLITVTGKKLTVTCSQNMNHEYMSWYRQDPGLGLRQIYYSMNVEVTDKGDVPEGYKVSRKEKRNFPLILESPSPNQTSLYFCASSQNRDSEKLFFGSGTQLSVL.

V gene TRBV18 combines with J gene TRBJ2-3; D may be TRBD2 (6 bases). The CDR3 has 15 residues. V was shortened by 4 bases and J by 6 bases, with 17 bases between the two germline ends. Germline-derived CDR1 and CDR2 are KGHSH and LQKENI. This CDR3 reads CASSRRLGGPDTQYF. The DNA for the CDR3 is TGTGCCAGCTCACGTAGACTAGGAGGACCGGATACGCAGTATTTT.

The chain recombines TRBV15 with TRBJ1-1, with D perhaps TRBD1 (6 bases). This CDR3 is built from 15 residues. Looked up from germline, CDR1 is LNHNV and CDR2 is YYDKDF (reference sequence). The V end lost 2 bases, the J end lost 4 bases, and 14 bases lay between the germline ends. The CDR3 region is CATSRPDRRSTEAFF. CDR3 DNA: TGTGCCACCAGCAGACCAGACAGGCGGAGCACTGAAGCTTTCTTT.

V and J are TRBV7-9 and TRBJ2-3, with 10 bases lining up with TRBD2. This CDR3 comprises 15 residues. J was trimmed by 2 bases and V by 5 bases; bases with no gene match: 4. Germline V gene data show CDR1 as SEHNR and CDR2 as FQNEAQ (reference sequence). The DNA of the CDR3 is TGTGCCAGCAGCCTTCTAGCGGGGGACACAGATACGCAGTATTTT. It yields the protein CASSLLAGDTDTQYF.

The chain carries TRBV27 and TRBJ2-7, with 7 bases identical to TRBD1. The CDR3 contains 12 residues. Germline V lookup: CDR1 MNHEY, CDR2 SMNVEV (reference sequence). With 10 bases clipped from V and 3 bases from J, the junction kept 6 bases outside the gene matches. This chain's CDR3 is CATRQGYYEQYF. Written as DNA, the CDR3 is TGTGCCACCCGACAGGGATACTACGAGCAGTACTTC.

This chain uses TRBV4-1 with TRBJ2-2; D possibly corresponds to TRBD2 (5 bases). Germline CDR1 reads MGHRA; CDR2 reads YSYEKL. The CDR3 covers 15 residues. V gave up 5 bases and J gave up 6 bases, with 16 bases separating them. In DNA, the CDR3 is TGCGCCAGCAGCGCACATCGAGCGGCGGCCGGGGAGCTGTTTTTT. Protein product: CASSAHRAAAGELFF.

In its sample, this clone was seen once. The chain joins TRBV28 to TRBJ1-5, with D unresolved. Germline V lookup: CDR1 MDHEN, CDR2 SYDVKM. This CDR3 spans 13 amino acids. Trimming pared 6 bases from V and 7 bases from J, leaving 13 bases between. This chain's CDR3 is CASRIQLNQPQHF. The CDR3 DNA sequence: TGTGCCAGCAGGATTCAGTTGAACCAGCCCCAGCATTTT. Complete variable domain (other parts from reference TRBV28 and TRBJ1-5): DVKVTQSSRYLVKRTGEKVFLECVQDMDHENMFWYRQDPGLGLRLIYFSYDVKMKEKGDIPEGYSVSREKKERFSLILESASTNQTSMYLCASRIQLNQPQHFGDGTRLSIL.

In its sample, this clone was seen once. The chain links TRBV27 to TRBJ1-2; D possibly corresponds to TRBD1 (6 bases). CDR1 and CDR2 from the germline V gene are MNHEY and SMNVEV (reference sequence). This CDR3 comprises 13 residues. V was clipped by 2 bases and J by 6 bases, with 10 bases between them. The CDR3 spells CASSLMAGDGYTF. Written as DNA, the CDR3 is TGTGCCAGCAGTTTAATGGCAGGGGATGGCTACACCTTC.

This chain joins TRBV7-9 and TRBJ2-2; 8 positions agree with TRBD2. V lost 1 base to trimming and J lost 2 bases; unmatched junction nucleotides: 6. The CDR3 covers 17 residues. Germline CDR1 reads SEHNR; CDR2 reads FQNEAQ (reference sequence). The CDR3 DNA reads TGTGCCAGCAGCTTAGGGATAGCGGGAACTAACACCGGGGAGCTGTTTTTT. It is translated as CASSLGIAGTNTGELFF.

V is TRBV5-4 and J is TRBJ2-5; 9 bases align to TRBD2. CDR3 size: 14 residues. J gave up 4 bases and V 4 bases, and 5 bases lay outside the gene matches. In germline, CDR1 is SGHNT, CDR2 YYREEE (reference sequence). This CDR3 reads CASSDPAGGETQYF. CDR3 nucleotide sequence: TGTGCCAGCAGCGACCCAGCGGGGGGAGAGACCCAGTACTTC.

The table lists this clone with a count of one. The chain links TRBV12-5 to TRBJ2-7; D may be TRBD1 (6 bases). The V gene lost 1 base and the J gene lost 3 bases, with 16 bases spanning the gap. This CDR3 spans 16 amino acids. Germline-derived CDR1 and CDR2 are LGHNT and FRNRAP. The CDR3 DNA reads TGTGCTAGTGGTTTGGAAACGTGGGACACCTTCTACGAGCAGTACTTC. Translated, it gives CASGLETWDTFYEQYF.

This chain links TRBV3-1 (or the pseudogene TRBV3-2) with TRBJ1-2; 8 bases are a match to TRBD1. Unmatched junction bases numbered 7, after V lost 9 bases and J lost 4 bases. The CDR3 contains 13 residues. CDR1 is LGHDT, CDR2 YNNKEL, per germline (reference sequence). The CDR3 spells CARGGQGLYGYTF. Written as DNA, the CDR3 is TGTGCCAGGGGCGGACAGGGACTCTATGGCTACACCTTC.

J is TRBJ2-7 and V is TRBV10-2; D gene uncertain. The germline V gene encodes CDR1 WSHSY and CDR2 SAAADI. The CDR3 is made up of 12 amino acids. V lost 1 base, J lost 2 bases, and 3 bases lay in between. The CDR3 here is CASSEYTYEQYF. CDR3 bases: TGCGCCAGCAGTGAGTATACCTACGAGCAGTACTTC.

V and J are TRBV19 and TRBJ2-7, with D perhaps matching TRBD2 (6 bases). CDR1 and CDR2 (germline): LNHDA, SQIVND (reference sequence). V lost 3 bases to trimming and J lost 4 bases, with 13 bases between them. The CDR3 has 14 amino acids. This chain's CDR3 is CASSIQGLGYEQYF. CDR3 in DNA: TGTGCCAGTAGTATTCAGGGACTCGGATACGAGCAGTACTTC.

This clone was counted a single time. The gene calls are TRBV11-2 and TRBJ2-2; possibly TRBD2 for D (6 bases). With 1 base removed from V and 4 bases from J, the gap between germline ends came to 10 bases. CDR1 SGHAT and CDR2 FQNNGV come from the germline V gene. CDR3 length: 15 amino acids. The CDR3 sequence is CASSLVYGGTGELFF. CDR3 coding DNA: TGTGCCAGCAGCTTAGTTTACGGGGGCACCGGGGAGCTGTTTTTT.